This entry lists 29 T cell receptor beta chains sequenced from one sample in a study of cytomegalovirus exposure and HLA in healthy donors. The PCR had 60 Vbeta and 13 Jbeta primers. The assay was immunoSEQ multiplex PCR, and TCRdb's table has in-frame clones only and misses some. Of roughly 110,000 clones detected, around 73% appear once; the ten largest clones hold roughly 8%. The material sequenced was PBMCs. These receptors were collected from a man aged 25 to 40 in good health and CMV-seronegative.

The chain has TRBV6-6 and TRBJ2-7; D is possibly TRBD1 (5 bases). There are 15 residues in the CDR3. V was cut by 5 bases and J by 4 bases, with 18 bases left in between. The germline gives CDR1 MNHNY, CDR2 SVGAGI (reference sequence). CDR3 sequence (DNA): TGTGCCAGCAGTGCCGACCTTTCAGGGATATACGAGCAGTACTTC. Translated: CASSADLSGIYEQYF.

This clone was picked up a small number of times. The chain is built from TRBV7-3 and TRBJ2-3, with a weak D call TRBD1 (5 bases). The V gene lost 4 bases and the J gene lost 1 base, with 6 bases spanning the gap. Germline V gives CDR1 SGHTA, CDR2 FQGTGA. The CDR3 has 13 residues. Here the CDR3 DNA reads TGTGCCAGCAGCTCACAGGGCACAGATACGCAGTATTTT. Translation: CASSSQGTDTQYF.

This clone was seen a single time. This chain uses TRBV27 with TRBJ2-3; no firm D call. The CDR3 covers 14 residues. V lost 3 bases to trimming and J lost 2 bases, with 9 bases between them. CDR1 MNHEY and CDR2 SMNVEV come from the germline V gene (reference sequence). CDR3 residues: CASSFGLFTDTQYF. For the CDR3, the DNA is TGTGCCAGCAGTTTTGGCCTCTTCACAGATACGCAGTATTTT.

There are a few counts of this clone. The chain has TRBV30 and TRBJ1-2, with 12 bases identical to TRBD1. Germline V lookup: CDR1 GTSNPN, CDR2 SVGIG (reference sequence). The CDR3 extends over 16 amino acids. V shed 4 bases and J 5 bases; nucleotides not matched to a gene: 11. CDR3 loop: CAWIEKRGQGAYGYTF. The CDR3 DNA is TGTGCCTGGATCGAAAAACGGGGACAGGGGGCGTATGGCTACACCTTC.

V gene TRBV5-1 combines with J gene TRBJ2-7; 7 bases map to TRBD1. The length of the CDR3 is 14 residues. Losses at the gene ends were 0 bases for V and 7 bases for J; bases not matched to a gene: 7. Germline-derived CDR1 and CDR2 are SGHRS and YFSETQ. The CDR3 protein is CASSLAEWDREQYF. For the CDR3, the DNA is TGCGCCAGCAGCTTGGCCGAGTGGGACAGAGAGCAGTACTTC.

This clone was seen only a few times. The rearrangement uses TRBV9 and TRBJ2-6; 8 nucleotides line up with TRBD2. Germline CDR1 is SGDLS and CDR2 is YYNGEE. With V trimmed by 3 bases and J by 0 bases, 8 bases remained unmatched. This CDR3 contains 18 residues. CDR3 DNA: TGTGCCAGCAGCGGTCCGGGAGGGTCGGACTCTGGGGCCAACGTCCTGACTTTC. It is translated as CASSGPGGSDSGANVLTF.

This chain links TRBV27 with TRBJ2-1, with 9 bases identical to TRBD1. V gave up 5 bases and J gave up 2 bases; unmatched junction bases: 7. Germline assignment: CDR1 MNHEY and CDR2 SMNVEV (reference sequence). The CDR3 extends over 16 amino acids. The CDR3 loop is CASSTGDRAAYNEQFF. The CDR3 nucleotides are TGTGCCAGCAGTACCGGGGACAGGGCCGCCTACAATGAGCAGTTCTTC.

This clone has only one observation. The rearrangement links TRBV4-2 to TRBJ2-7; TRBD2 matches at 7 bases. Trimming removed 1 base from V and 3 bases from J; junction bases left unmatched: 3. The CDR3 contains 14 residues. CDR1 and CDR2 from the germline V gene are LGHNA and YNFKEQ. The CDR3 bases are TGTGCCAGCAGCCAAGCCCCGGGAGGCTACGAGCAGTACTTC. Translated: CASSQAPGGYEQYF.

In nucleotides, the CDR3 is TGTGCCAGCAGGTTAGGGTCGGGGGGCTACACCTTC. Encoded protein: CASRLGSGGYTF. The chain couples TRBV28 to TRBJ1-2, with D hard to call. The CDR3 covers 12 residues. Trimming cost V 6 bases and J 8 bases, with 13 bases left between them. Germline lookup yields CDR1 MDHEN and CDR2 SYDVKM.

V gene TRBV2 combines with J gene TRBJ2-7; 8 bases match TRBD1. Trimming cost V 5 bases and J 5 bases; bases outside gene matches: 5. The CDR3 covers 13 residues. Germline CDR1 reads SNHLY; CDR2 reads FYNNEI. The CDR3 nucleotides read TGTGCCAGCAGTCGGACAGGGATGGACGAGCAGTACTTC. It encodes CASSRTGMDEQYF.

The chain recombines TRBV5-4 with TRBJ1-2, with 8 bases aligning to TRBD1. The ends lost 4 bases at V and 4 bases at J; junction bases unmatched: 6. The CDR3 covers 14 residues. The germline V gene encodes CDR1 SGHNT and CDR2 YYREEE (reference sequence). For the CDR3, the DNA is TGTGCCAGCAGCGAGGACAGGGAGGGCTATGGCTACACCTTC. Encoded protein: CASSEDREGYGYTF.

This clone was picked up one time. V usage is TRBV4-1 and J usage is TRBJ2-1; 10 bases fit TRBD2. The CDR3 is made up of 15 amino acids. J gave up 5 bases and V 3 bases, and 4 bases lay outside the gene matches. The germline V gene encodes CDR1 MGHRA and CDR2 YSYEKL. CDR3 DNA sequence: TGCGCCAGCAGCCACAGCGGGGGGGGACACAATGAGCAGTTCTTC. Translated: CASSHSGGGHNEQFF.

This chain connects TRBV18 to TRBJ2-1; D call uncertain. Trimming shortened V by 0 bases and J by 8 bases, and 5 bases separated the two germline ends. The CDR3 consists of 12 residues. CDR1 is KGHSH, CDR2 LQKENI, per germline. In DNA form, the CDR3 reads TGTGCCAGCTCACCACCCGGGTATGAGCAGTTCTTC. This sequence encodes CASSPPGYEQFF.

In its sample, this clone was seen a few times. CDR3 protein: CASSQGAGTTTDTQYF. The CDR3 DNA is TGCGCCAGCAGCCAAGGGGCCGGGACTACCACAGATACGCAGTATTTT. This chain joins TRBV4-1 and TRBJ2-3, with 7 bases fitting TRBD2. This CDR3 contains 16 residues. J was trimmed by 2 bases and V by 1 base; bases with no gene match: 6. Germline V gene sequence: CDR1 MGHRA, CDR2 YSYEKL.

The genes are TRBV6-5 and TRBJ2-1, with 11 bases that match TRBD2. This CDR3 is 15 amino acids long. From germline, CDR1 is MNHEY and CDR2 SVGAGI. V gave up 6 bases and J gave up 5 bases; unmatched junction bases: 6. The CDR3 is CASSDQTSGNNEQFF. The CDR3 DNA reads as TGTGCCAGCAGCGACCAGACTAGCGGGAACAATGAGCAGTTCTTC.

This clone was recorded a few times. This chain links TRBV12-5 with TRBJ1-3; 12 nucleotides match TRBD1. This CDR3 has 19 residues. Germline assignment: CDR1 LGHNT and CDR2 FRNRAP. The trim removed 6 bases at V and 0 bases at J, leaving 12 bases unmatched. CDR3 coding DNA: TGTGCTAGTGGCCCCACCCGGGACAGGGGGCTCTTCTCTGGAAACACCATATATTTT. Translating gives CASGPTRDRGLFSGNTIYF.

CDR3 in amino acids: CASSFSGPHNEQFF. CDR3 coding DNA: TGTGCCAGCAGTTTCTCAGGGCCCCACAATGAGCAGTTCTTC. V usage is TRBV28 and J usage is TRBJ2-1; perhaps TRBD1 as D (5 bases). This CDR3 is built from 14 residues. V was trimmed by 3 bases and J by 5 bases, leaving 11 bases between them. Germline V CDR1 and CDR2: MDHEN, SYDVKM.

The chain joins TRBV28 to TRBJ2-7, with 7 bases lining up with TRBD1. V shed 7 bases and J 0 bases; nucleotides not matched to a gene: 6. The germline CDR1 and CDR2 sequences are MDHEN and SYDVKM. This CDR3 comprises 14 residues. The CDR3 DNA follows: TGTGCCAGCATCCGACAGGGTTTCTCCTACGAGCAGTACTTC. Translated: CASIRQGFSYEQYF.

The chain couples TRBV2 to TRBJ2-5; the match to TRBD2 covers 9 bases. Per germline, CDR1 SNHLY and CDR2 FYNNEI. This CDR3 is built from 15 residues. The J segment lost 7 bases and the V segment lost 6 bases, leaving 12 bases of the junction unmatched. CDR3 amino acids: CASRAGTSLRGTQYF. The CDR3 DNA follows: TGTGCCAGCAGGGCTGGGACTAGCCTACGGGGGACCCAGTACTTC.

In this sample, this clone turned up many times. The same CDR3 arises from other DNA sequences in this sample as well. CDR3 protein: CASSIRDRGGNQPQHF. CDR3 coding DNA: TGTGCCAGTAGTATAAGGGACAGGGGAGGTAATCAGCCCCAGCATTTT. V and J are TRBV19 and TRBJ1-5, with 10 bases aligning to TRBD1. V trimming: 2 bases; J trimming: 4 bases; junction bases outside the gene matches: 5. This CDR3 is 16 amino acids long. Per germline, CDR1 LNHDA and CDR2 SQIVND (reference sequence).

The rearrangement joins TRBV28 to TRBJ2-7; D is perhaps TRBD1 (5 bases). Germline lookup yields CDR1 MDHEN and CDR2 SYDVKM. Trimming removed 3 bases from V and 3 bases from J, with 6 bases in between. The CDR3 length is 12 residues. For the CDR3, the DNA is TGTGCCAGCAGTTTGACAGTCTACGAGCAGTACTTC. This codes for CASSLTVYEQYF.

CDR3 nucleotide sequence: TGCGCCAGCAGCCAAGATCCTAGCGTATACAATGAGCAGTTCTTC. Protein: CASSQDPSVYNEQFF. This chain joins TRBV4-1 and TRBJ2-1; tentatively, D is TRBD2 (6 bases). Deletions cut 0 bases from V and 4 bases from J, with 10 bases between. This CDR3 is built from 15 residues. Per germline, CDR1 MGHRA and CDR2 YSYEKL.

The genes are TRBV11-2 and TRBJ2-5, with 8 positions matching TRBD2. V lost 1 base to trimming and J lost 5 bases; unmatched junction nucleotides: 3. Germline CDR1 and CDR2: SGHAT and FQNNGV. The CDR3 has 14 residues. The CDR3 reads CASSLAGGAETQYF. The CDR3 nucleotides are TGTGCCAGCAGCTTAGCCGGGGGGGCGGAGACCCAGTACTTC. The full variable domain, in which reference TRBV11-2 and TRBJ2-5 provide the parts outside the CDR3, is EAGVAQSPRYKIIEKRQSVAFWCNPISGHATLYWYQQILGQGPKLLIQFQNNGVVDDSQLPKDRFSAERLKGVDSTLKIQPAKLEDSAVYLCASSLAGGAETQYFGPGTRLLVL.

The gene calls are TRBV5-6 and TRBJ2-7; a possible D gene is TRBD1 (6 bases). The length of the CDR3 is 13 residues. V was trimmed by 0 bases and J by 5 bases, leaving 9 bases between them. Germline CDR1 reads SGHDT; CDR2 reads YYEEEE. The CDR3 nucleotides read TGTGCCAGCAGCTTGGACAGGGCAAACGAGCAGTACTTC. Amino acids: CASSLDRANEQYF.

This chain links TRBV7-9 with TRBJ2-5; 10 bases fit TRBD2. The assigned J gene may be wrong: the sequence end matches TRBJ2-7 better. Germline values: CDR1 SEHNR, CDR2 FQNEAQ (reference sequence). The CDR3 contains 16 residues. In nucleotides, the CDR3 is TGTGCCAGCAGCCGTAGCGGGGGGACCGGGGGGTACGAGCAGTACTTC. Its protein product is CASSRSGGTGGYEQYF.

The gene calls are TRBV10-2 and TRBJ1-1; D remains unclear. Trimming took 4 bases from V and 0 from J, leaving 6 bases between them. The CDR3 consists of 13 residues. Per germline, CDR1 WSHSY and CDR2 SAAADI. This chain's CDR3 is CASSVQMNTEAFF. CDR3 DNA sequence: TGCGCCAGCAGTGTTCAGATGAACACTGAAGCTTTCTTT.

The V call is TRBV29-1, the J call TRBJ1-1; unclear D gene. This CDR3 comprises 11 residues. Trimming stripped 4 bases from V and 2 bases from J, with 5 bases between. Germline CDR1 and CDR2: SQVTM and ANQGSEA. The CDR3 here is CSVVLNTEAFF. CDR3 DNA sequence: TGCAGCGTTGTGTTAAACACTGAAGCTTTCTTT.

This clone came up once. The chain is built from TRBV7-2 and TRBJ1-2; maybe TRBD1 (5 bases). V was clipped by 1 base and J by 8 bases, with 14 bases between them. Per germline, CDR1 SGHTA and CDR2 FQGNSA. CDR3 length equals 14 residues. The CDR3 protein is CASSLEWQGDGYTF. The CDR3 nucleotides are TGTGCCAGCAGCTTAGAGTGGCAGGGTGACGGCTACACCTTC.

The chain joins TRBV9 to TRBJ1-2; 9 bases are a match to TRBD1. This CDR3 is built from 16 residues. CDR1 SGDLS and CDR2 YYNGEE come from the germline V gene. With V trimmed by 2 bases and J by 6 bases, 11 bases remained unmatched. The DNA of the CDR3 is TGTGCCAGCAGCGTTAGTCCGGGACAGGGTCTCGATGGCTACACCTTC. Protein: CASSVSPGQGLDGYTF.